A selection of T cell receptor beta chains follows, all from one sample in a study of read filtering for tumor transcriptome and immune sequencing. A single record per CDR3 protein comes from TCRdb applying MiXCR to the reads. The table records 45,000 to 55,000 distinct CDR3 sequences, approximately 12% of them present only once. The sequenced sample consisted of a population of CD138-negative cells sorted from bone marrow. The source is a donor at least 40 years old with multiple myeloma. Each CDR3 is given with its conserved first and last residue. The order of the fields is CDR3 protein, CDR3 DNA, J gene, clone size, V gene, D gene. D genes are given only for firm matches. Clone size is given for some rows only: seen once, a few or many times, or a class if the clone is expanded.

CDR3 protein: CASSREWTSVRRGYNEQFF
CDR3 DNA: TGTGCCAGCAGCCGAGAGTGGACTAGCGTTAGGAGAGGCTACAATGAGCAGTTCTTC
J gene: TRBJ2-1
clone size: many
V gene: TRBV11-2
D gene: TRBD2

CDR3 protein: CASSYSMVGTGELFF
CDR3 DNA: TGTGCCAGCAGTTACTCGATGGTGGGCACCGGGGAGCTGTTTTTT
J gene: TRBJ2-2
clone size: many
V gene: TRBV6-6
D gene: NA

CDR3 protein: CASSSPDSLNNVLTF
CDR3 DNA: TGTGCCAGCAGCTCCCCGGACAGCCTGAACAACGTCCTGACTTTC
J gene: TRBJ2-6
clone size: NA
V gene: TRBV7-9
D gene: NA

CDR3 protein: CASSLVILNTEAFF
CDR3 DNA: TGTGCCAGCAGCTTAGTAATCTTGAACACTGAAGCTTTCTTT
J gene: TRBJ1-1
clone size: many
V gene: TRBV13
D gene: NA

CDR3 protein: CASIPWVEAFF
CDR3 DNA: TGTGCCAGCATCCCTTGGGTTGAAGCTTTCTTT
J gene: TRBJ1-1
clone size: many
V gene: TRBV7-9
D gene: NA

CDR3 protein: CASSPGQGAVPHGNEQFF
CDR3 DNA: TGTGCCAGCAGCCCTGGACAGGGGGCGGTCCCTCATGGCAATGAGCAGTTCTTC
J gene: TRBJ2-1
clone size: few
V gene: TRBV2
D gene: TRBD1

CDR3 protein: CSANRDIQLYEQYF
CDR3 DNA: TGCAGTGCTAACCGGGACATTCAACTCTACGAGCAGTACTTC
J gene: TRBJ2-7
clone size: many
V gene: TRBV20-1
D gene: NA

CDR3 protein: CASRTTSGRNEQFF
CDR3 DNA: TGTGCCAGCAGGACGACTAGCGGGAGAAATGAGCAGTTCTTC
J gene: TRBJ2-1
clone size: many
V gene: TRBV6-2/TRBV6-3
D gene: TRBD2

CDR3 protein: CASSLVAETEAFF
CDR3 DNA: TGTGCCAGCAGCTTAGTAGCAGAAACTGAAGCTTTCTTT
J gene: TRBJ1-1
clone size: many
V gene: TRBV7-2
D gene: NA

CDR3 protein: CASGNRGGELFF
CDR3 DNA: TGTGCCTCAGGTAACAGAGGCGGGGAGCTGTTTTTT
J gene: TRBJ2-2
clone size: many
V gene: TRBV30
D gene: NA

CDR3 protein: CASSWSSGNNEQFF
CDR3 DNA: TGTGCCAGTAGTTGGTCTAGCGGGAACAATGAGCAGTTCTTC
J gene: TRBJ2-1
clone size: many
V gene: TRBV19
D gene: TRBD2

CDR3 protein: CAWSESGASCSEQFF
CDR3 DNA: TGTGCCTGGAGCGAAAGCGGGGCTTCCTGCAGTGAGCAGTTCTTC
J gene: TRBJ2-1
clone size: NA
V gene: TRBV30
D gene: TRBD2

CDR3 protein: CASRENEQFF
CDR3 DNA: TGTGCCAGTAGAGAGAATGAGCAGTTCTTC
J gene: TRBJ2-1
clone size: NA
V gene: TRBV19
D gene: NA

CDR3 protein: CSARRGTNTGELFF
CDR3 DNA: TGCAGTGCTAGGAGGGGTACGAACACCGGGGAGCTGTTTTTT
J gene: TRBJ2-2
clone size: many
V gene: TRBV20-1
D gene: NA

CDR3 protein: CSARDARAGGARFF
CDR3 DNA: TGCAGTGCTAGAGATGCCAGGGCAGGGGGTGCGCGGTTCTTC
J gene: TRBJ2-1
clone size: once
V gene: TRBV20-1
D gene: TRBD1

CDR3 protein: CATSDPRRRNEQFF
CDR3 DNA: TGTGCCACCAGTGATCCTAGGAGGCGGAATGAGCAGTTCTTC
J gene: TRBJ2-1
clone size: many
V gene: TRBV24-1
D gene: NA

CDR3 protein: CASSPARTNTAARGSGELFF
CDR3 DNA: TGTGCCAGCTCACCAGCACGAACTAATACAGCAGCCCGAGGGTCCGGGGAGCTGTTTTTT
J gene: TRBJ2-2
clone size: many
V gene: TRBV18
D gene: NA

CDR3 protein: CSAGDATNTGELFF
CDR3 DNA: TGCAGTGCTGGGGACGCGACGAACACCGGGGAGCTGTTTTTT
J gene: TRBJ2-2
clone size: many
V gene: TRBV20-1
D gene: NA

CDR3 protein: CASSEALGQGFNEQFF
CDR3 DNA: TGTGCCAGCAGTGAAGCGTTGGGACAGGGATTCAATGAGCAGTTCTTC
J gene: TRBJ2-1
clone size: few
V gene: TRBV6-1
D gene: TRBD1

CDR3 protein: CSASADRANTGELFF
CDR3 DNA: TGCAGTGCCTCTGCTGACAGGGCCAACACCGGGGAGCTGTTTTTT
J gene: TRBJ2-2
clone size: few
V gene: TRBV20-1
D gene: TRBD1

CDR3 protein: CAWSLERRLTETQYF
CDR3 DNA: TGTGCCTGGAGCCTAGAGCGGCGTCTTACCGAGACCCAGTACTTC
J gene: TRBJ2-5
clone size: many
V gene: TRBV30
D gene: NA

CDR3 protein: CAWSLGVSTGELFF
CDR3 DNA: TGTGCCTGGAGTTTGGGAGTGAGCACCGGGGAGCTGTTTTTT
J gene: TRBJ2-2
clone size: many
V gene: TRBV30
D gene: NA

CDR3 protein: CASSAGTGNTEAFF
CDR3 DNA: TGTGCCAGCAGCGCCGGGACAGGGAACACTGAAGCTTTCTTT
J gene: TRBJ1-1
clone size: many
V gene: TRBV5-5
D gene: TRBD1

CDR3 protein: CASSNEGGTGELFF
CDR3 DNA: TGTGCCAGCAGCAATGAAGGAGGCACCGGGGAGCTGTTTTTT
J gene: TRBJ2-2
clone size: many
V gene: TRBV12-3/TRBV12-4
D gene: NA

CDR3 protein: CATSSDRTRLGISYNEQFF
CDR3 DNA: TGTGCCACCAGCAGTGATCGGACTAGACTTGGGATCTCCTACAATGAGCAGTTCTTC
J gene: TRBJ2-1
clone size: many
V gene: TRBV15
D gene: TRBD2

CDR3 protein: CASSASGASSYNEQFF
CDR3 DNA: TGTGCCAGCAGCGCTTCGGGTGCCAGCTCCTACAATGAGCAGTTCTTC
J gene: TRBJ2-1
clone size: many
V gene: TRBV9
D gene: NA

CDR3 protein: CASSIGGTADYGYTF
CDR3 DNA: TGTGCCAGTAGTATCGGAGGGACAGCCGACTATGGCTACACCTTC
J gene: TRBJ1-2
clone size: many
V gene: TRBV19
D gene: TRBD1

CDR3 protein: CSAATSAYNEQFF
CDR3 DNA: TGCAGTGCCGCTACTAGCGCCTACAATGAGCAGTTCTTC
J gene: TRBJ2-1
clone size: many
V gene: TRBV20-1
D gene: TRBD2

CDR3 protein: CSASSGIYNEQFF
CDR3 DNA: TGCAGTGCTAGTTCGGGGATCTACAATGAGCAGTTCTTC
J gene: TRBJ2-1
clone size: few
V gene: TRBV20-1
D gene: NA

CDR3 protein: CSAWGGGSNEKLFF
CDR3 DNA: TGCAGTGCCTGGGGTGGGGGTTCTAATGAAAAACTGTTTTTT
J gene: TRBJ1-4
clone size: many
V gene: TRBV20-1
D gene: NA

CDR3 protein: CASTGGLYEQYF
CDR3 DNA: TGTGCCAGCACCGGGGGACTCTACGAGCAGTACTTC
J gene: TRBJ2-7
clone size: few
V gene: TRBV28
D gene: NA

CDR3 protein: CATSDSLAGAYNEQFF
CDR3 DNA: TGTGCCACCAGTGACTCTCTAGCGGGAGCCTACAATGAGCAGTTCTTC
J gene: TRBJ2-1
clone size: many
V gene: TRBV24-1
D gene: TRBD2

CDR3 protein: CAISEASGAVDTQYF
CDR3 DNA: TGTGCCATCAGTGAAGCTAGCGGGGCGGTGGATACGCAGTATTTT
J gene: TRBJ2-3
clone size: many
V gene: TRBV10-3
D gene: TRBD2

CDR3 protein: CASSSVEGLKIQETQYF
CDR3 DNA: TGTGCCAGCAGTTCTGTGGAGGGACTTAAGATACAAGAGACCCAGTACTTC
J gene: TRBJ2-5
clone size: few
V gene: TRBV28
D gene: NA

CDR3 protein: CATRQGSAGELFF
CDR3 DNA: TGTGCCACCAGACAGGGTTCGGCCGGGGAGCTGTTTTTT
J gene: TRBJ2-2
clone size: many
V gene: TRBV24-1
D gene: NA

CDR3 protein: CASSSLRGVFEQFF
CDR3 DNA: TGTGCCAGCAGCTCCCTTAGGGGAGTTTTTGAGCAGTTCTTC
J gene: TRBJ2-1
clone size: many
V gene: TRBV7-6
D gene: NA

CDR3 protein: CASSPLHWGLGTSAHNEQFF
CDR3 DNA: TGTGCCAGCAGCCCCCTTCACTGGGGGCTTGGGACTAGCGCCCACAATGAGCAGTTCTTC
J gene: TRBJ2-1
clone size: many
V gene: TRBV7-8
D gene: TRBD2

CDR3 protein: CSVGAAQETQYF
CDR3 DNA: TGCAGCGTTGGGGCAGCACAAGAGACCCAGTACTTC
J gene: TRBJ2-5
clone size: many
V gene: TRBV29-1
D gene: NA

CDR3 protein: CSASSAGETQYF
CDR3 DNA: TGCAGTGCTTCCTCAGCGGGAGAGACCCAGTACTTC
J gene: TRBJ2-5
clone size: many
V gene: TRBV20-1
D gene: NA

CDR3 protein: CASSRRTGDWTDTQYF
CDR3 DNA: TGTGCCAGCAGCCGCCGGACAGGGGATTGGACAGATACGCAGTATTTT
J gene: TRBJ2-3
clone size: many
V gene: TRBV5-6
D gene: TRBD1

CDR3 protein: CSVGVAGARNEQFF
CDR3 DNA: TGCAGCGTTGGGGTGGCGGGAGCAAGGAATGAGCAGTTCTTC
J gene: TRBJ2-1
clone size: many
V gene: TRBV29-1
D gene: TRBD2

CDR3 protein: CASSLASPDTQYF
CDR3 DNA: TGTGCCAGCAGCTTAGCATCCCCAGATACGCAGTATTTT
J gene: TRBJ2-3
clone size: many
V gene: TRBV7-8
D gene: NA